In this sample, the clone carrying this T cell receptor (beta chain) is medium-sized. The antigen remains unidentified. As part of library construction, unique molecular identifiers were attached to individual cDNA molecules. TCRdb reanalysed the 5' RACE reads using MiXCR and keeps one entry per CDR3 protein. The table has roughly 20,000 distinct CDR3 sequences, around 3.5% seen once. The CDR3 runs 12 residues. Germline V gene sequence: CDR1 DFQATT, CDR2 SNEGSKA (reference sequence). Deletions cut 6 bases from V and 3 bases from J, with 11 bases between. This sample is part of a study of early T cells in non-severe SARS-CoV-2 infection. Whole-study results and caveats: VDJdb matches were skewed toward anti-spike CD8 T cell responses.

The TCR originated in an adult who was a healthcare worker with PCR-confirmed SARS-CoV-2 infection or an uninfected control (not recorded which). The sequenced sample consisted of whole blood. The gene calls are TRBV20-1 and TRBJ1-1; D is possibly TRBD1 (6 bases). CDR3 loop: CSANRQDTEAFF. CDR3 DNA sequence: TGCAGTGCAAATCGACAGGACACTGAAGCTTTCTTT.